Below are 8 T cell receptor beta chains sequenced from a single sample in a study of a mutant IDH1 vaccine in newly diagnosed glioma. Time point of the sample: week 35, safety follow-up. Topical imiquimod accompanied each vaccine dose, which consisted of 300 ug of mutant IDH1 20-mer peptide. Profiling relied on immunoSEQ multiplex PCR, and the TCRdb table lists in-frame clones only, not all of them. This sample has approximately 45,000 clones, with more than 75% found just once. The antigens these receptors bind are not known. Sequenced here: PBMCs, sampled from a glioma patient whose treatment included an IDH1 peptide vaccine. The receptor source for this set is a woman aged 40-49 years with glioma.

The chain has TRBV19 and TRBJ1-3; no firm D call. Trimming removed 7 bases at V and 5 bases at J, with 9 bases between. CDR1 is LNHDA and CDR2 is SQIVND in the germline V gene (reference sequence). This CDR3 is 12 amino acids long. The CDR3 nucleotides are TGTGCCAGTAAAGGACGGAGAAACACCATATATTTT. It translates to CASKGRRNTIYF.

The chain combines TRBV10-3 with TRBJ1-1; D is unclear. Trimming took off 0 bases at V and 3 bases at J, with 8 bases between the two ends. CDR1 ENHRY and CDR2 SYGVKD come from the germline V gene. The CDR3 is made up of 14 amino acids. The chain's CDR3 is CAISESKTYTEAFF. The CDR3 DNA is TGTGCCATCAGTGAGTCTAAAACGTACACTGAAGCTTTCTTT.

J is TRBJ2-2 and V is TRBV6-5; D is uncertain. The CDR3 contains 16 residues. The V and J ends lost 0 bases and 5 bases respectively, with 13 bases between them. CDR1 is MNHEY, CDR2 SVGAGI, per germline. The CDR3 region has the DNA TGTGCCAGCAGTTACTCGGTTACTCTGGGGACCGGGGAGCTGTTTTTT. Protein: CASSYSVTLGTGELFF.

The chain employs TRBV4-3 and TRBJ1-2; D not resolved. Looked up from germline, CDR1 is LGHNA and CDR2 is YSLEER. The CDR3 extends over 14 amino acids. V lost 1 base to trimming and J lost 3 bases, with 9 bases between them. The DNA of the CDR3 is TGCGCCAGCAGCCAAGTAGCGGAGGACTATGGCTACACCTTC. Protein sequence: CASSQVAEDYGYTF.

V usage is TRBV4-1 and J usage is TRBJ1-1; 9 bases match TRBD1. CDR1 and CDR2 from the germline V gene are MGHRA and YSYEKL. This CDR3 spans 14 amino acids. Unmatched junction bases numbered 5, after V lost 5 bases and J lost 4 bases. CDR3 in DNA: TGCGCCAGCAGCTTGACAGGGGGGGGCACTGAAGCTTTCTTT. Residues: CASSLTGGGTEAFF.

The chain recombines TRBV25-1 with TRBJ2-5, with TRBD1 matching 8 bases. V gave up 4 bases and J gave up 5 bases; unmatched junction bases: 6. The CDR3 covers 14 residues. Germline V gene data show CDR1 as MGHDK and CDR2 as SYGVNS. CDR3 bases: TGTGCCAGCAGTGCGGACAGGGAATTCGAGACCCAGTACTTC. It codes for CASSADREFETQYF.

The rearrangement links TRBV6-6 to TRBJ2-7, with D tentatively TRBD2 (6 bases). V was cut by 5 bases and J by 3 bases, with 20 bases left in between. In germline, CDR1 is MNHNY, CDR2 SVGAGI (reference sequence). The CDR3 consists of 16 residues. CDR3 protein: CASSGGAGSLVYEQYF. CDR3 in DNA: TGTGCCAGCAGTGGCGGGGCAGGGTCTTTAGTCTACGAGCAGTACTTC.

The chain recombines TRBV14 with TRBJ1-1; D is uncertain. Germline assignment: CDR1 SGHDN and CDR2 FVKESK. The CDR3 consists of 15 residues. The V end lost 0 bases, the J end lost 1 base, and 9 bases lay between the germline ends. CDR3 in DNA: TGTGCCAGCAGCCAAGAGCGCAGGTCGAACACTGAAGCTTTCTTT. Translating gives CASSQERRSNTEAFF.